The clone carrying this TCR beta chain was picked up one time. Germline V CDR1 and CDR2: GTSNPN, SVGIG (reference sequence). Trimming pared 3 bases from V and 2 bases from J, leaving 11 bases between. This CDR3 is built from 14 residues. This sample stems from a study of control samples from healthy donors and cancer patients. This table comes from immunoSEQ multiplex PCR, and its TCRdb copy is limited to in-frame clones, with some not included. This sample has 170,000 or so clones, with approximately 92% found just once. J is TRBJ1-3 and V is TRBV30, with D perhaps TRBD1 (6 bases). The sample consisted of blood. This sequence was found in a young man in good health. The CDR3 nucleotides are TGTGCCTGGAGGAGAACAGGGCCTGGAAACACCATATATTTT. It encodes CAWRRTGPGNTIYF.